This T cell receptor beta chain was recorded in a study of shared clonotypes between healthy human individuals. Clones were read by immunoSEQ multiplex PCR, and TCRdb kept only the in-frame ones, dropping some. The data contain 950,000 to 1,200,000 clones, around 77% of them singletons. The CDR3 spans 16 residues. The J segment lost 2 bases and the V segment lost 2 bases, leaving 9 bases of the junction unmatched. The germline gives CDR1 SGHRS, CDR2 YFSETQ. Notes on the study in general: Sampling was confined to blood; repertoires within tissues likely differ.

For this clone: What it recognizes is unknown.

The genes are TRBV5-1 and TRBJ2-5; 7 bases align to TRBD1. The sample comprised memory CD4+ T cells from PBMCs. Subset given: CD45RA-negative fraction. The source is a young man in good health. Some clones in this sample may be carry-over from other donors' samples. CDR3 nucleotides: TGCGCCAGCAGCTTCGGGGCCGGGACAGCTCAAGAGACCCAGTACTTC. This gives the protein CASSFGAGTAQETQYF. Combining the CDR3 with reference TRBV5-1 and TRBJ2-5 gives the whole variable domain KAGVTQTPRYLIKTRGQQVTLSCSPISGHRSVSWYQQTPGQGLQFLFEYFSETQRNKGNFPGRFSGRQFSNSRSEMNVSTLELGDSALYLCASSFGAGTAQETQYFGPGTRLLVL.